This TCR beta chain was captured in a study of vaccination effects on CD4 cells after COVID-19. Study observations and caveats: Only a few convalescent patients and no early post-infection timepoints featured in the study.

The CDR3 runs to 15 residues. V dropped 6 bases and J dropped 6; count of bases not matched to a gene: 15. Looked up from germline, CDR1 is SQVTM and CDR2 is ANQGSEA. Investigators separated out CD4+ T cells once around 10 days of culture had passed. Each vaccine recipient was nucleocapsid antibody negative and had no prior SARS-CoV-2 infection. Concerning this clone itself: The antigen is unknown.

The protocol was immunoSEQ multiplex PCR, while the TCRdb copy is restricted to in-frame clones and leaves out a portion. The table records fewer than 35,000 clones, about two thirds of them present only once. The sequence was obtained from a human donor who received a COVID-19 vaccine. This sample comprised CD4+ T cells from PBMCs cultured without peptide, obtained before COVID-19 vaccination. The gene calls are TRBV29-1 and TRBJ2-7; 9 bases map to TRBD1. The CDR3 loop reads CSVVTDRGGPREQYF. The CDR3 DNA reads TGCAGCGTGGTCACGGACAGGGGAGGGCCCCGCGAGCAGTACTTC.